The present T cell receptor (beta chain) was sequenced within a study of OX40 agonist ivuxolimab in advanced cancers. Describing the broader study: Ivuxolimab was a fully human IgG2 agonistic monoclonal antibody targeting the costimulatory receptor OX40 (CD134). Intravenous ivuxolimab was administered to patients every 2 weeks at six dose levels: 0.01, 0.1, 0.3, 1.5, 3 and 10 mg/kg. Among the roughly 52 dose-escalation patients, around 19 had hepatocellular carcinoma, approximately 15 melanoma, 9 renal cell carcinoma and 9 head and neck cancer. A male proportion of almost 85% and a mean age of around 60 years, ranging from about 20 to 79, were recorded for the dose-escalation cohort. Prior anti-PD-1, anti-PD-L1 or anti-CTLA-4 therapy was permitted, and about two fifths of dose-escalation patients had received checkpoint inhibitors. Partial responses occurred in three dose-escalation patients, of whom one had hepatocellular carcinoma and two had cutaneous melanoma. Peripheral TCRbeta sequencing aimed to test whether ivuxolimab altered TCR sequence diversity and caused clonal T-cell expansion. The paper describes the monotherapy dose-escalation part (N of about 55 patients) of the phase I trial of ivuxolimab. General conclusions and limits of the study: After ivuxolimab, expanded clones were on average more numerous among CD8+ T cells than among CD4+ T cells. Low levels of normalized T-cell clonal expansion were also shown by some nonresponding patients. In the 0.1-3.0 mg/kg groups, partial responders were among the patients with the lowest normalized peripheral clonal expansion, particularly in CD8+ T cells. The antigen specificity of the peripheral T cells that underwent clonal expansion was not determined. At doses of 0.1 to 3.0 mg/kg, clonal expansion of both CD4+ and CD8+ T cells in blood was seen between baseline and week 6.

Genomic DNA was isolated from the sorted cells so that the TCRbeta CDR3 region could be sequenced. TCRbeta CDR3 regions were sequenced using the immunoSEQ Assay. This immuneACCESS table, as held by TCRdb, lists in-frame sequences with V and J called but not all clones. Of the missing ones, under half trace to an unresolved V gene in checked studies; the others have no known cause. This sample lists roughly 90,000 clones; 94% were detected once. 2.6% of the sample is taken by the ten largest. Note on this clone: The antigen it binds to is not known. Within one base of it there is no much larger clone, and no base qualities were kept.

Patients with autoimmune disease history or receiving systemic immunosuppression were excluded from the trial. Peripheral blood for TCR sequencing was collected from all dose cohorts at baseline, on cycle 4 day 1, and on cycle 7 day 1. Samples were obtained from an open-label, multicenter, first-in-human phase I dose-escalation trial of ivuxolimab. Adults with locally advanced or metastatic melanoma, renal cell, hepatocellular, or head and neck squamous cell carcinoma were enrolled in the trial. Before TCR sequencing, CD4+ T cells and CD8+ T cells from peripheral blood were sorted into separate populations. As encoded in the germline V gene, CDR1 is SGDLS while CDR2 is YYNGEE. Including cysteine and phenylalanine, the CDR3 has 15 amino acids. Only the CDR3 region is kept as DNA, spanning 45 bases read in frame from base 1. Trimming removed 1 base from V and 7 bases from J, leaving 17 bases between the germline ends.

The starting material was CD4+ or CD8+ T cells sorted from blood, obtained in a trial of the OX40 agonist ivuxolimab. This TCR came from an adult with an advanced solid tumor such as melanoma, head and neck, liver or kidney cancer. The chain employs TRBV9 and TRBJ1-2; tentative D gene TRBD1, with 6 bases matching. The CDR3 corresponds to CASSVLEGGASGYTF. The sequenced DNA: TGTGCCAGCAGCGTACTAGAGGGGGGCGCGAGTGGCTACACCTTC.